One TCR beta chain is described in this entry. PCR was performed using 60 Vbeta and 13 Jbeta primers. TCRdb keeps only in-frame clones here, not all; method: immunoSEQ multiplex PCR. The sample yields roughly 120,000 clones, 65% to 90% seen once. These data are taken from a study of cytomegalovirus exposure and HLA in healthy donors. The V and J ends lost 3 bases and 3 bases, in that order; junction bases with no gene match: 5. Germline lookup yields CDR1 SGHDT and CDR2 YYEEEE. This CDR3 has 14 amino acids. The J gene is TRBJ1-2, the V gene TRBV5-6; 7 nucleotides align to TRBD1. The clonotype originates from a woman aged 25 to 45 in good health and CMV-seronegative. The specimen sequenced was PBMCs. The chain's CDR3 is CASSSTTGYYGYTF. The CDR3, as DNA: TGTGCCAGCAGCTCGACGACAGGGTACTATGGCTACACCTTC.